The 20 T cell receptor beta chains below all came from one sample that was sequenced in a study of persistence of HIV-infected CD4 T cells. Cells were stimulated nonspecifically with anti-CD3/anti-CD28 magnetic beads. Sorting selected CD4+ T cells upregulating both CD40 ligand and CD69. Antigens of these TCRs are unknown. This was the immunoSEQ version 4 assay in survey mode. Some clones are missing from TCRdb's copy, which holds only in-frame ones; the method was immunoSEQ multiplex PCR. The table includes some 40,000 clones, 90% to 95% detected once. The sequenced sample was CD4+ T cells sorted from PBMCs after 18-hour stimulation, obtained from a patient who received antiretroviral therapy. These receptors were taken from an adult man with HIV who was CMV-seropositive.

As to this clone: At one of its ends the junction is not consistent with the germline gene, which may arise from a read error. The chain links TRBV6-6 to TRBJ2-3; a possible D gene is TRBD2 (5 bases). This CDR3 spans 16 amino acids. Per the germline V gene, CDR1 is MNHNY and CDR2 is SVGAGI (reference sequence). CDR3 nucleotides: TGTGCCGGCAGTTACTTGGGGAGCAGATTCACAGATACGCAGTATTTT. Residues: CAGSYLGSRFTDTQYF.

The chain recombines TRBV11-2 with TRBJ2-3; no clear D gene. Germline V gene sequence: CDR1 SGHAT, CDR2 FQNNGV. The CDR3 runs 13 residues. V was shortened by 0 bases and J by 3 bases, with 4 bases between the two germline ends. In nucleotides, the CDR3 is TGTGCCAGCAGCTTAGATAGGACAGATACGCAGTATTTT. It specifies CASSLDRTDTQYF.

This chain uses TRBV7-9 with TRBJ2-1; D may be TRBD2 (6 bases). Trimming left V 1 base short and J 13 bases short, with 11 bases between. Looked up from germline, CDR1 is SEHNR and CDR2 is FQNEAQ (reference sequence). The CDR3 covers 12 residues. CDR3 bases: TGTGCCAGCAGCTTAGAGAAGGCGGGACAGTTCTTC. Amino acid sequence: CASSLEKAGQFF.

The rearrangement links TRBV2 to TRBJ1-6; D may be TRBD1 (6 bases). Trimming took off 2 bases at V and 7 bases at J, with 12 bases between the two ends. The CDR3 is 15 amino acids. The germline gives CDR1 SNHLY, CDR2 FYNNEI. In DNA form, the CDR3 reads TGTGCCAGCAGTGAATCCCAAGGGGGGAATTCACCCCTCCACTTT. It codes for CASSESQGGNSPLHF.

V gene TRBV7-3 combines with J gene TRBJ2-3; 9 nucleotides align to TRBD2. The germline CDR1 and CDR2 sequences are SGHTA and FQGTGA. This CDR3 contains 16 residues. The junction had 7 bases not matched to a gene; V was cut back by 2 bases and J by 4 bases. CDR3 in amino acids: CASSLAGGSTPDTQYF. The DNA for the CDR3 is TGTGCCAGCAGCTTAGCGGGGGGGTCGACACCAGATACGCAGTATTTT.

The CDR3 spells CASSLHNTGELFF. CDR3 nucleotides: TGTGCCAGCAGTTTACACAACACCGGGGAGCTGTTTTTT. This chain links TRBV6-6 with TRBJ2-2, with unresolved D. Deletions cut 4 bases from V and 2 bases from J, with 5 bases between. The CDR3 contains 13 residues. Germline lookup yields CDR1 MNHNY and CDR2 SVGAGI (reference sequence).

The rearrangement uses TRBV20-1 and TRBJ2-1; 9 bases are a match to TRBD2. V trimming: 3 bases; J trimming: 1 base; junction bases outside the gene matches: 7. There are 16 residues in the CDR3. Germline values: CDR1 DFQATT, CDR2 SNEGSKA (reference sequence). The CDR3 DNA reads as TGCAGTGCTAGTAAAACTAGCGGGCCATCCTACAATGAGCAGTTCTTC. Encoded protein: CSASKTSGPSYNEQFF.

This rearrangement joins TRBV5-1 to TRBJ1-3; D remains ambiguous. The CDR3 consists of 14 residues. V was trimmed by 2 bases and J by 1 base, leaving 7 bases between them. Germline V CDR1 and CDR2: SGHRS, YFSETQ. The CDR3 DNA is TGCGCCAGCAGCTTTGCAGCTTCTGGAAACACCATATATTTT. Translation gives CASSFAASGNTIYF.

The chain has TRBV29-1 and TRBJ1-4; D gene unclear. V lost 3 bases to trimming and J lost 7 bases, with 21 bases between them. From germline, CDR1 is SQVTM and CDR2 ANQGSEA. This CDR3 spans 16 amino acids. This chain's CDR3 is CSVESPTPDVGEKLFF. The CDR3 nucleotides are TGCAGCGTTGAGTCGCCGACCCCCGATGTAGGTGAAAAACTGTTTTTT.

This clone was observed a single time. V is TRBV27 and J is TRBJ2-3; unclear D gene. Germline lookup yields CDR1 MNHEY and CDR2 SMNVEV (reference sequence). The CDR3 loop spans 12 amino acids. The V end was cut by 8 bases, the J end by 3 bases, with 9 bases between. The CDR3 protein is CASRSLTDTQYF. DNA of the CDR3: TGTGCCAGCCGGAGCCTTACAGATACGCAGTATTTT.

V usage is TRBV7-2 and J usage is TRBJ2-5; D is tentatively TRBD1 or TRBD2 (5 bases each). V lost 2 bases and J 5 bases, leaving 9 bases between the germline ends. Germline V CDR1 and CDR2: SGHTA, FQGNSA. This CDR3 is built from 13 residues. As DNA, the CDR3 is TGTGCCAGCAGCTTAAGAGGGGCGGAGACCCAGTACTTC. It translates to CASSLRGAETQYF.

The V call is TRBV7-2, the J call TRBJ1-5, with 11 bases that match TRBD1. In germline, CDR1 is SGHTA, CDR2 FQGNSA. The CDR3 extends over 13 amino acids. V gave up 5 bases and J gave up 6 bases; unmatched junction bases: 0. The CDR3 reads CASSGTGGQPQHF. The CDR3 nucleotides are TGTGCCAGCAGCGGGACAGGGGGTCAGCCCCAGCATTTT.

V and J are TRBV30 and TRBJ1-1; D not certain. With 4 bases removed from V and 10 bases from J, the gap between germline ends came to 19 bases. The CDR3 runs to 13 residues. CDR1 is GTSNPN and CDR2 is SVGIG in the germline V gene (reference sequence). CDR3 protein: CAWNKQGATGAFF. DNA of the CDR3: TGTGCCTGGAACAAGCAAGGAGCCACCGGAGCTTTCTTT.

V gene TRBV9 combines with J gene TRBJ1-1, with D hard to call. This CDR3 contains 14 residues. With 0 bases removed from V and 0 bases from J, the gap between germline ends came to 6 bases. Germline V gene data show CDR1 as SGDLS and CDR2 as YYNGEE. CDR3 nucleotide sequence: TGTGCCAGCAGCGTAGGCAACATGAACACTGAAGCTTTCTTT. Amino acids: CASSVGNMNTEAFF.

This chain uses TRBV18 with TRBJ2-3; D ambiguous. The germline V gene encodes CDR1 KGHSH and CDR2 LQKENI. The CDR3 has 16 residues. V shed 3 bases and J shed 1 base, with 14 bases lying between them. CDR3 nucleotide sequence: TGTGCCAGCTCACCCCTGACCCGGATTGGCACAGATACGCAGTATTTT. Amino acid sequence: CASSPLTRIGTDTQYF.

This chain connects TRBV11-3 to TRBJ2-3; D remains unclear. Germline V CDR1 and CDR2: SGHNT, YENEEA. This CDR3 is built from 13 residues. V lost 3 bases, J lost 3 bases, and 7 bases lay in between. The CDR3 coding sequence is TGTGCCAGCAGCTTGGATGGGACAGATACGCAGTATTTT. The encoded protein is CASSLDGTDTQYF.

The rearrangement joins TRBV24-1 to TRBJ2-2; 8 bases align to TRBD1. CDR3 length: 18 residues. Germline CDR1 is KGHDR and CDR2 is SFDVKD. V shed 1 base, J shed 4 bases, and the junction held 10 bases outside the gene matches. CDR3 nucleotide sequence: TGTGCCACCAGTGATTTTCGACAGGGGTTGATGGTCACCGGGGAGCTGTTTTTT. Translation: CATSDFRQGLMVTGELFF.

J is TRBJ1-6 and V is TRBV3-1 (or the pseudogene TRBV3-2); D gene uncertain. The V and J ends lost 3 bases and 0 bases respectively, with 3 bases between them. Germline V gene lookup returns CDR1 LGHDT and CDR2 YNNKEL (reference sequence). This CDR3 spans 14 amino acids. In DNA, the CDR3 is TGTGCCAGCAGCCAGGGCTCCTATAATTCACCCCTCCACTTT. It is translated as CASSQGSYNSPLHF.

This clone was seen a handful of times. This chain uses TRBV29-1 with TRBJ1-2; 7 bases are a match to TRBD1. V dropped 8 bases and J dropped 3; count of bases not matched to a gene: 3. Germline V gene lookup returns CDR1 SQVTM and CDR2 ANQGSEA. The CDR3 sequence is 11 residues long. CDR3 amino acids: CSLGTDYGYTF. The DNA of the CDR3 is TGCAGCCTAGGGACAGACTATGGCTACACCTTC.

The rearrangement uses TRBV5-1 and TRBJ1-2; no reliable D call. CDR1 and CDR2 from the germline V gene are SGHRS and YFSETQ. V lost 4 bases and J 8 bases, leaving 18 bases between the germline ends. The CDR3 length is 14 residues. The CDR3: CASSPNFNKRGYTF. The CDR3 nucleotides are TGCGCCAGCAGCCCCAATTTTAATAAGCGGGGCTACACCTTC.